This T cell receptor (beta chain) was sequenced in a study of blood T cell repertoires in COVID-19. The wider study: The study drew acute and convalescent COVID-19 samples from the United States, Italy and Spain.

TCRdb keeps only in-frame clones here, not all; method: immunoSEQ multiplex PCR. The top ten clones hold about half of a sample with about 30,000 clones, over 70% of them seen once. Germline-derived CDR1 and CDR2 are LGHDT and YNNKEL (reference sequence). This CDR3 comprises 16 residues. The V segment lost 4 bases and the J segment 2 bases; nucleotides outside the gene matches: 4. The TCR was taken from a woman in her sixties or seventies with acute or convalescent COVID-19. This chain connects TRBV3-1 (or the pseudogene TRBV3-2) to TRBJ2-1; TRBD2 matches at 11 bases. The sample was peripheral blood. The chain's CDR3 is CASSLGTSGPYNEQFF. In nucleotides, the CDR3 is TGTGCCAGCAGCCTTGGGACTAGCGGTCCCTACAATGAGCAGTTCTTC.